This T cell receptor beta chain originates from a study of CD8 T cells in Susac syndrome (dated by TCRdb to between 2018 and 2021). General notes on the study: Repertoire sequencing was used to test whether CD8+ T cell activation and differentiation in Susac syndrome was antigen driven. The study compared CD8+ T cell repertoire clonality among 11 to 12 healthy donors, roughly 14 Susac syndrome patients and 15 multiple sclerosis patients. Overall study results and their limits: The TCR sequencing and HLA analysis was acknowledged to have included a relatively small number of individuals.

High-throughput TCR beta sequencing profiled peripheral blood CD8+ and CD4+ T cells from healthy donors, Susac syndrome patients and multiple sclerosis patients. Treatment-naive patients with stable or active relapsing-remitting disease fulfilling revised McDonald criteria were used as multiple sclerosis controls. Bulk CD8+ and CD4+ T cells were purified magnetically by negative isolation, whereas CD8+ TEMRA cells were enriched by FACS. Blood was drawn into EDTA tubes, processed within 24 hours, and PBMCs were isolated by density gradient centrifugation. PBMCs intended for TCR sequencing were cryopreserved in liquid nitrogen and thawed later in a water bath at 37 degrees C. A purity of at least 90% was achieved for sorted or isolated CD4+, CD8+ and CD8+ TEMRA cells. Regarding this clonotype: Its recognized antigen is unknown. No per-base quality is available; no much larger clone lies one base away.

RNA was extracted with the RNeasy kit and about 0.45 to 1 ug was reverse transcribed using random hexamers. TCR beta CDR3 regions were amplified with the immunoSEQ multiplex PCR assay covering 54 Vbeta and 13 Jbeta segments. PCR amplification bias was corrected by using a synthetic template baseline for primer optimization and computational correction. As for the authors' bioinformatics: Reads were assigned to V, D and J genes according to IMGT and analyzed in immunoSEQ Analyzer, with only productive sequences retained. Clonality was computed as one minus Shannon entropy normalized by log2 of the number of productive unique sequences. For each patient and control, public and private clones were evaluated within the 100 most prevalent clones. A clone was defined as Susac-specific if it was absent from the healthy and MS cohorts, from 1052 published viral clones and from other ImmuneACCESS disease sequences. Starting from the raw public reads, TCRdb applied fastp trimming at Q25, assembled clones with MiXCR and retained in-frame beta chains. Every entry covers one CDR3 protein and lists the most common genes and DNA from its rows. Clone size and V and J calls follow TCRdb, not the original study. A total of around 200,000 distinct CDR3 sequences appear in this sample, approximately 90% of them only once. The top ten clonotypes cover 0.1% to 0.15% of the sample.

This sequence originates from a human donor with multiple sclerosis. Sequencing used CD8+ T cells from PBMCs.

The nucleotides read TGTGCCAGCAGCGGAGGGGCTGACAGCCTGTATAGCAATCAGCCCCAGCATTTT. This is translated as CASSGGADSLYSNQPQHF. This chain joins TRBV7-8 to TRBJ1-5; TRBD1 is a possible D gene, resting on 5 matching bases. V lost 5 bases and J lost 0 bases; the stretch between them is 20 bases long. The germline V gene encodes CDR1 SGHVS and CDR2 FQNEAQ. The CDR3 has 18 amino acids, counting the end cysteine and phenylalanine. Left in the record is the CDR3 DNA by itself, 54 bases read in frame from the first base.